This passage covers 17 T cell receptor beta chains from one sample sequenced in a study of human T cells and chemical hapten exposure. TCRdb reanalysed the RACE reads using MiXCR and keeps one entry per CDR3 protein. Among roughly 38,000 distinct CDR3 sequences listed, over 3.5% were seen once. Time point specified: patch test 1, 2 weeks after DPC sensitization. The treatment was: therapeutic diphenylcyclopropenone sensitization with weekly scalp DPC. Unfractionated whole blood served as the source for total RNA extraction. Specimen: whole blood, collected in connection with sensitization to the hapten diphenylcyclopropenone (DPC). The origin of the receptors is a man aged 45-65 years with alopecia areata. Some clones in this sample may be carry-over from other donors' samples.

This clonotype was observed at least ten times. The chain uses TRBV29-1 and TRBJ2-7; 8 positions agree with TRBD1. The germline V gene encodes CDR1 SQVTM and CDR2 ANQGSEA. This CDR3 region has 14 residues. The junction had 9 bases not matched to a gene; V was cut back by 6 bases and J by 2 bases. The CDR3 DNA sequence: TGCAGCGTGGCAGGACAGGGCAGAGCCTACGAGCAGTACTTC. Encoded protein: CSVAGQGRAYEQYF.

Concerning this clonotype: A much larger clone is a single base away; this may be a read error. The CDR3 here is CASSSAGSAYSEQFF. The CDR3 DNA follows: TGTGCCAGCAGTTCAGCGGGGAGCGCCTACAGTGAGCAGTTCTTC. The chain couples TRBV28 to TRBJ2-1; 7 nucleotides align to TRBD2. CDR3 length: 15 residues. Germline lookup yields CDR1 MDHEN and CDR2 SYDVKM.

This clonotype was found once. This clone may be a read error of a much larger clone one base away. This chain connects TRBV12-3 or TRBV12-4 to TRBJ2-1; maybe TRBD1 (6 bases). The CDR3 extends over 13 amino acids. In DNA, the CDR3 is TGTGCCAGCAGTTCGAGGGCAGGGGATGAGCAGTTATTC. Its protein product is CASSSRAGDEQLF.

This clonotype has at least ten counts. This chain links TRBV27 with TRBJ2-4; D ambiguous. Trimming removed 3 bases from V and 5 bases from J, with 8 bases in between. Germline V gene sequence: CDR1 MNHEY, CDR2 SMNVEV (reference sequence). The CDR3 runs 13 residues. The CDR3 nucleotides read TGTGCCAGCAGTTTGGGCGGTCAAAACATTCAGTACTTC. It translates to CASSLGGQNIQYF.

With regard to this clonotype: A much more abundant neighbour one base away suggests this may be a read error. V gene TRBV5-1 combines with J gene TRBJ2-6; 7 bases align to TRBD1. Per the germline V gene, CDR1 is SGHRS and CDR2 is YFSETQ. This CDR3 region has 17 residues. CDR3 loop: CASSRTGPSSGANVPTF. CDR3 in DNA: TGCGCCAGCAGCCGGACAGGACCGAGCTCTGGGGCCAACGTCCCGACTTTC.

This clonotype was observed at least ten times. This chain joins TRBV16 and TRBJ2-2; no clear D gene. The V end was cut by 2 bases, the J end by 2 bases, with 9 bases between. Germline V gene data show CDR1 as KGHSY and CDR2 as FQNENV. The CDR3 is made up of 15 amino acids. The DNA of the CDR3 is TGTGCCAGCAGCCAAAAAGGGTTAAACACCGGGGAGCTGTTTTTT. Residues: CASSQKGLNTGELFF. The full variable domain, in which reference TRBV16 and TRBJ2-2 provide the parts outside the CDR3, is GEEVAQTPKHLVRGEGQKAKLYCAPIKGHSYVFWYQQVLKNEFKFLISFQNENVFDETGMPKERFSAKCLPNSPCSLEIQATKLEDSAVYFCASSQKGLNTGELFFGEGSRLTVL.

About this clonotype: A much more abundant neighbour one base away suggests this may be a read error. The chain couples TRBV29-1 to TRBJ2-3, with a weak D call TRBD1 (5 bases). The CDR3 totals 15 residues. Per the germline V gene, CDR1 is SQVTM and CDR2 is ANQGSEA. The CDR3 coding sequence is TGCAGCATTGAAGTTGGGCAGGGCAGGGCAGATACGCAGTATTTT. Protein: CSIEVGQGRADTQYF.

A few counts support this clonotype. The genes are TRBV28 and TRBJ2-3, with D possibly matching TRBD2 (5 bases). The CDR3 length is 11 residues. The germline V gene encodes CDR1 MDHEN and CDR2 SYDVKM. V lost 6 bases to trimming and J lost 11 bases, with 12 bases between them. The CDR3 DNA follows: TGTGCCAGCAGCCCCCGCGCGGGGCAGTATTTT. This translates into CASSPRAGQYF. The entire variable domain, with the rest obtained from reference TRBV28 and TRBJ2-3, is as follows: DVKVTQSSRYLVKRTGEKVFLECVQDMDHENMFWYRQDPGLGLRLIYFSYDVKMKEKGDIPEGYSVSREKKERFSLILESASTNQTSMYLCASSPRAGQYFGPGTRLTVL.

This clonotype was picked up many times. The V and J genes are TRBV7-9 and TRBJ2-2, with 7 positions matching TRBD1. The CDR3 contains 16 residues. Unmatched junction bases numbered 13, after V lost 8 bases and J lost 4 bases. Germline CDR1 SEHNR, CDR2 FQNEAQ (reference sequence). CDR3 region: CASSGGQGGITGELFF. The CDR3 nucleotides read TGTGCCAGCTCCGGAGGACAAGGGGGCATCACCGGGGAGCTGTTTTTT.

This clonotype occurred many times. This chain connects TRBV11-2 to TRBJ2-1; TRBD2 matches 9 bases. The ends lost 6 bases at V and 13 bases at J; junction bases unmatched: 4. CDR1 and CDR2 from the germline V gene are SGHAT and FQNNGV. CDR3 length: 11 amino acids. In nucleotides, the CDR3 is TGTGCCAGCAGTCGTAGCGGGAGTCAGTTCTTC. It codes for CASSRSGSQFF.

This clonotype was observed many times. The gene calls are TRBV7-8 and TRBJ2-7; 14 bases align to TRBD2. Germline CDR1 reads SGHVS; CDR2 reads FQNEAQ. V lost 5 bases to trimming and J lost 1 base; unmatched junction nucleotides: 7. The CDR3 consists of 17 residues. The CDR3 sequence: CASSPGLAGVRSYEQYF. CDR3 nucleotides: TGTGCCAGCAGCCCGGGACTAGCGGGAGTTCGGTCCTACGAGCAGTACTTC.

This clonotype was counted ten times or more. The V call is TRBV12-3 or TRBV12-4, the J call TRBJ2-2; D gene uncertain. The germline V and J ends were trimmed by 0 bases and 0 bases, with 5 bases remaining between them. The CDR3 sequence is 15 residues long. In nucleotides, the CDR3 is TGTGCCAGCAGTTTAGCGGGATCGAACACCGGGGAGCTGTTTTTT. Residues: CASSLAGSNTGELFF.

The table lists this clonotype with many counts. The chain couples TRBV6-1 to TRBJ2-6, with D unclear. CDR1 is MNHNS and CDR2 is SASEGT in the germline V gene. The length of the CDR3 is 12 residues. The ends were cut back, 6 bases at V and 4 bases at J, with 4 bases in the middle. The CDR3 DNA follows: TGTGCCAGCAGGGCGGGGGCCAACGTCCTGACTTTC. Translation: CASRAGANVLTF.

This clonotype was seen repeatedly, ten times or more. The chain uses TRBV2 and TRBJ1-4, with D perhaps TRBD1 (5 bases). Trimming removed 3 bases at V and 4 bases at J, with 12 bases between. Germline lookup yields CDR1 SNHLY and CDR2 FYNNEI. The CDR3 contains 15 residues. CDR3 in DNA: TGTGCCAGCAGTGAGCAGGGTATCGGTAATGAAAAACTGTTTTTT. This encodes CASSEQGIGNEKLFF.

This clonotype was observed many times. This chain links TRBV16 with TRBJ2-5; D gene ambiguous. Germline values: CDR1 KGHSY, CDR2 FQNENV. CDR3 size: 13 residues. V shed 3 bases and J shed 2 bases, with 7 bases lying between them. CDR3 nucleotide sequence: TGTGCCAGCAGCCAGTCTAGGCAAGAGACCCAGTACTTC. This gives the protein CASSQSRQETQYF. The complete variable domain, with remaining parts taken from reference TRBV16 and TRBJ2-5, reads GEEVAQTPKHLVRGEGQKAKLYCAPIKGHSYVFWYQQVLKNEFKFLISFQNENVFDETGMPKERFSAKCLPNSPCSLEIQATKLEDSAVYFCASSQSRQETQYFGPGTRLLVL.

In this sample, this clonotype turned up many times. In DNA, the CDR3 is TGTGCCAGCAGAAAGGTGGCTGGGGAGGATGAGCAGTTCTTC. Translated, it gives CASRKVAGEDEQFF. This chain joins TRBV7-2 and TRBJ2-1; D is possibly TRBD2 (6 bases). The CDR3 extends over 14 amino acids. Deletions cut 6 bases from V and 8 bases from J, with 17 bases between. The germline V gene encodes CDR1 SGHTA and CDR2 FQGNSA. Filled out from reference TRBV7-2 and TRBJ2-1, the complete variable domain reads GAGVSQSPSNKVTEKGKDVELRCDPISGHTALYWYRQSLGQGLEFLIYFQGNSAPDKSGLPSDRFSAERTGGSVSTLTIQRTQQEDSAVYLCASRKVAGEDEQFFGPGTRLTVL.

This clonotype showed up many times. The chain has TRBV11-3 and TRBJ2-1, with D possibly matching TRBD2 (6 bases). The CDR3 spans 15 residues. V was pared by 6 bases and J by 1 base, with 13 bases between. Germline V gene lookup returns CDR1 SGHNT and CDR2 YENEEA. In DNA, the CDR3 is TGTGCCAGCAGTGAGGGACTCCAGTCCTACAATGAGCAGTTCTTC. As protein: CASSEGLQSYNEQFF.